A selection of T cell receptor beta chains follows, all from one sample in a study of blood T cell repertoires in COVID-19. The data were produced by immunoSEQ multiplex PCR, yet TCRdb's version contains in-frame clones alone and is incomplete. The table shows 300,000 to 350,000 clones, with around 89% occurring only once. The source material was peripheral blood. The receptor source for this set is a woman in her 40s with COVID-19, enrolled during active disease. Each CDR3 is given without its conserved first and last residue. A D gene is named only where the DNA matches it firmly.

CDR3: ASSTGESYGYT; V: TRBV5-1; J: TRBJ1-2; D: TRBD1
CDR3: ASSFFPRGTGELF; V: TRBV6-2/TRBV6-3; J: TRBJ2-2; D: TRBD1
CDR3: ASSSPDRANQPQH; V: TRBV18; J: TRBJ1-5; D: TRBD1
CDR3: ASSLGLPGNSPLH; V: TRBV7-3; J: TRBJ1-6; D: -
CDR3: ATSRGGLGETQY; V: TRBV15; J: TRBJ2-5; D: -
CDR3: ASSPLRGQTVKAF; V: TRBV19; J: TRBJ1-1; D: TRBD1
CDR3: ASSLGQDEKLF; V: TRBV18; J: TRBJ1-4; D: TRBD1
CDR3: ASSLSGHRTGGKNTGELF; V: TRBV27; J: TRBJ2-2; D: TRBD1
CDR3: ASSLQGRYYEQY; V: TRBV18; J: TRBJ2-7; D: -
CDR3: ASSWGTNNEQF; V: TRBV28; J: TRBJ2-1; D: TRBD2
CDR3: ASSSFVAGGNYGYT; V: TRBV28; J: TRBJ1-2; D: TRBD1
CDR3: SVPRADTQY; V: TRBV29-1; J: TRBJ2-3; D: -
CDR3: ASSVGAGEDTQY; V: TRBV9; J: TRBJ2-3; D: -
CDR3: ASSTIDREGSPLH; V: TRBV27; J: TRBJ1-6; D: TRBD1
CDR3: ASVFGLAVNTGELF; V: TRBV2; J: TRBJ2-2; D: TRBD2
CDR3: ASSPASAITEAF; V: TRBV5-1; J: TRBJ1-1; D: -
CDR3: ASSLNGLLSSYEQY; V: TRBV7-2; J: TRBJ2-7; D: -
CDR3: SASRQGNEQF; V: TRBV20-1; J: TRBJ2-1; D: TRBD1
CDR3: ASSFRLAGTYNEQF; V: TRBV27; J: TRBJ2-1; D: TRBD2
CDR3: ASSYSKGDSNQPQH; V: TRBV6-2/TRBV6-3; J: TRBJ1-5; D: -
CDR3: ASSSPFGGQGAQGQY; V: TRBV27; J: TRBJ2-7; D: TRBD1
CDR3: ASSPAPTGVNTEAF; V: TRBV5-1; J: TRBJ1-1; D: TRBD1
CDR3: ASSLGFGTTHYGYT; V: TRBV7-2; J: TRBJ1-2; D: -
CDR3: ASSDRRDSPLH; V: TRBV6-4; J: TRBJ1-6; D: -
CDR3: ASTSRDTQY; V: TRBV28; J: TRBJ2-3; D: -
CDR3: SVEPPGNYNSPLH; V: TRBV29-1; J: TRBJ1-6; D: -
CDR3: ASSEWGLPTGELF; V: TRBV25-1; J: TRBJ2-2; D: -
CDR3: ASSLLAGELF; V: TRBV7-2; J: TRBJ2-2; D: -
CDR3: ATSRDLSLGDRYGYT; V: TRBV15; J: TRBJ1-2; D: -
CDR3: ASSVEGGWGVSGYT; V: TRBV9; J: TRBJ1-2; D: -
CDR3: ARSGPEAF; V: TRBV10-1; J: TRBJ1-1; D: -
CDR3: STGGDGYT; V: TRBV29-1; J: TRBJ1-2; D: -
CDR3: AISEWKRGGGNEQF; V: TRBV10-3; J: TRBJ2-1; D: TRBD2
CDR3: ASSSRQNHEQY; V: TRBV7-9; J: TRBJ2-7; D: -
CDR3: ASSRGLAGETQY; V: TRBV6-2/TRBV6-3; J: TRBJ2-5; D: TRBD2
CDR3: ASSPQSSRETQY; V: TRBV18; J: TRBJ2-5; D: -
CDR3: ASTLGHLYGYT; V: TRBV9; J: TRBJ1-2; D: -
CDR3: ASSLGRLGTSGELF; V: TRBV7-2; J: TRBJ2-2; D: -
CDR3: ASSRTAAGYEQY; V: TRBV5-1; J: TRBJ2-7; D: -
CDR3: ASSWGGQGANTGELF; V: TRBV5-4; J: TRBJ2-2; D: TRBD1
CDR3: ASSLIGQGGKLF; V: TRBV7-9; J: TRBJ1-4; D: TRBD1
CDR3: ASSPASGGLLREQY; V: TRBV28; J: TRBJ2-7; D: TRBD2
CDR3: ASSLTPHEQY; V: TRBV28; J: TRBJ2-7; D: -
CDR3: ASSLPGQVNTEAF; V: TRBV5-1; J: TRBJ1-1; D: TRBD1
CDR3: ASTRRTAIYEQY; V: TRBV28; J: TRBJ2-7; D: -
CDR3: ASSLWTDNEQF; V: TRBV7-2; J: TRBJ2-1; D: -
CDR3: SVYDRGHVSGANVLT; V: TRBV29-1; J: TRBJ2-6; D: TRBD1
CDR3: ASSLAESGRMF; V: TRBV7-2; J: TRBJ2-1; D: TRBD2
CDR3: ASSSRTGGRTEAF; V: TRBV13; J: TRBJ1-1; D: TRBD1
CDR3: ASRRYPYEQY; V: TRBV6-5; J: TRBJ2-7; D: -
CDR3: ASSVLAGGSYEQY; V: TRBV2; J: TRBJ2-7; D: TRBD2
CDR3: ASSFSGANTEAF; V: TRBV7-2; J: TRBJ1-1; D: -
CDR3: ASSQVRGAGSNEKLF; V: TRBV4-3; J: TRBJ1-4; D: TRBD1
CDR3: SASKAGRLPTDTQY; V: TRBV20-1; J: TRBJ2-3; D: TRBD2
CDR3: ASSSSGSVYNEQF; V: TRBV7-6; J: TRBJ2-1; D: TRBD2
CDR3: ASRGQGGTEAF; V: TRBV12-3/TRBV12-4; J: TRBJ1-1; D: TRBD1
CDR3: ASSTGAGRGPRNIQY; V: TRBV19; J: TRBJ2-4; D: TRBD1
CDR3: ASSHGTGDRYGYT; V: TRBV5-8; J: TRBJ1-2; D: TRBD1